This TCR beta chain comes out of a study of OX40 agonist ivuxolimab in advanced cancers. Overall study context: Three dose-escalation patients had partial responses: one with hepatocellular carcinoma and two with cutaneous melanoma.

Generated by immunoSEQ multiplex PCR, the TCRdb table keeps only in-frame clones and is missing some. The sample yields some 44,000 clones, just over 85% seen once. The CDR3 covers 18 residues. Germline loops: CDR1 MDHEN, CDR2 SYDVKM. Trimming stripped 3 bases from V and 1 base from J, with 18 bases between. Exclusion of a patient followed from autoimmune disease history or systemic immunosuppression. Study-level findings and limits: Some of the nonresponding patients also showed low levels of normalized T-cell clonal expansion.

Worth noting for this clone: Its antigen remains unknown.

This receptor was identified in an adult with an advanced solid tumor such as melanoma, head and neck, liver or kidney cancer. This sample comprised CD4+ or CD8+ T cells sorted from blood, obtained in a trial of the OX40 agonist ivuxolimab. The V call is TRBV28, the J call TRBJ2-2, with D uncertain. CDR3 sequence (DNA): TGTGCCAGCAGTTTTGGTTTCTCAGGCCGCCTGAACACCGGGGAGCTGTTTTTT. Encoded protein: CASSFGFSGRLNTGELFF.